This T cell receptor (beta chain) was found in a study of T-cell memory formation after mild COVID-19. On the study more broadly: TCR clusters were largely donor specific.

This CDR3 contains 14 residues. The V gene end was trimmed by 0 bases and the J gene end by 8 bases; junction bases not matched to a gene: 2. Germline V lookup: CDR1 MGHRA, CDR2 YSYEKL. TCRdb called the 5' RACE reads again in MiXCR, with one record for every CDR3 protein. The profile shows about 290,000 distinct CDR3 sequences, roughly 17% of them singletons. Study-wide points: The SARS-CoV-2 specificity of second-wave clones reaching peak at day 37 remained unverified. Contracting CD8+ clones were enriched in EMRA, CD4+ mainly in CM and EM.

With regard to this clonotype: Antigen specificity is unknown.

The receptor's source is a man younger than 30 who had mild COVID-19 (a few samples of this study predate the infection). Cell type and time point are not known. The sequencing sample was made of PBMCs or a T cell subset sorted from them (not recorded which). The chain has TRBV4-1 and TRBJ2-4, with 9 bases matching TRBD1. CDR3 coding DNA: TGCGCCAGCAGCCAAGATGGGGACAGGGACATTCAGTACTTC. Its protein is CASSQDGDRDIQYF.